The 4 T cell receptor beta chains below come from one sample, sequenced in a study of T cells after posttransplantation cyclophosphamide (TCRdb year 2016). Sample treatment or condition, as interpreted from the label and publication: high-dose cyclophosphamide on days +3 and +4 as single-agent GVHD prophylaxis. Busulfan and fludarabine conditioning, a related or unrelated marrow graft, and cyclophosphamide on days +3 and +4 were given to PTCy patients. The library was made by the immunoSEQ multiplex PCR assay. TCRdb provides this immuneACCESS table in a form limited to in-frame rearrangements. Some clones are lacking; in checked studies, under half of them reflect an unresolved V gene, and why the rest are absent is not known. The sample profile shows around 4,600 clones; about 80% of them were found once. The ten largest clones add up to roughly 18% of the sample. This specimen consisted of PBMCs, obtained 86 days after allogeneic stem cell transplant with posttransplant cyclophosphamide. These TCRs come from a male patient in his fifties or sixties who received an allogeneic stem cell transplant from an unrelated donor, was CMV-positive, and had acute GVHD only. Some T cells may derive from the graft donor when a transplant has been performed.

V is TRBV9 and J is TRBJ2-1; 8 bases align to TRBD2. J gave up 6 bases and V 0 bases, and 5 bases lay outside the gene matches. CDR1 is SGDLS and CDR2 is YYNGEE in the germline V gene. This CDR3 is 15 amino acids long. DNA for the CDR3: TGTGCCAGCAGCGTAGCGGGAGGGCAAGGCAATGAGCAGTTCTTC. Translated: CASSVAGGQGNEQFF.

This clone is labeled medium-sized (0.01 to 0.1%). The CDR3 reads CASTSYYEQYF. Written as DNA, the CDR3 is TGTGCCAGCACCAGTTACTACGAGCAGTACTTC. The genes are TRBV2 and TRBJ2-7; D is unresolved. The CDR3 has 11 residues. The germline gives CDR1 SNHLY, CDR2 FYNNEI. Trimming took 7 bases from V and 3 from J, leaving 7 bases between them.

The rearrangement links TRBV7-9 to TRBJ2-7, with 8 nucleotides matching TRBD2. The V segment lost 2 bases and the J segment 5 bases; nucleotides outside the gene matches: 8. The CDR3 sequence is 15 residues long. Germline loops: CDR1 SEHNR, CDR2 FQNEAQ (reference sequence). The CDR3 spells CASSLFGGVWNEQYF. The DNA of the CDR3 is TGTGCCAGCAGCTTATTCGGGGGGGTATGGAACGAGCAGTACTTC.

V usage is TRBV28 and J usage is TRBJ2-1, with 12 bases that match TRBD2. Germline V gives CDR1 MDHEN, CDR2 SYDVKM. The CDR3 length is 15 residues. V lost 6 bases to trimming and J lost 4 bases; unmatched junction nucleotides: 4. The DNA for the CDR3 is TGTGCCAGCAGCTCCGGGACTAGCGGGTACAATGAGCAGTTCTTC. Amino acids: CASSSGTSGYNEQFF.